Shown below are 10 T cell receptor beta chains from a single sample sequenced in a study of human CD4 T cells and Enterobacteriaceae. The memory gate held CD4+ cells that were not CD45RA+CCR7+CD95- naive cells, over 95% pure. The protocol was immunoSEQ multiplex PCR, while the TCRdb copy is restricted to in-frame clones and leaves out a portion. The sample holds fewer than 35,000 clones, approximately 78% seen once. Sequencing used memory CD4+ T cells from blood. All receptors derive from a human donor in good health.

This clone was counted between two and nine times. The V call is TRBV29-1, the J call TRBJ1-4; D is possibly TRBD1 (6 bases). CDR1 SQVTM and CDR2 ANQGSEA come from the germline V gene. The V and J ends lost 7 bases and 0 bases respectively, with 15 bases between them. The CDR3 is made up of 15 amino acids. The CDR3 region is CSAGHPAATNEKLFF. In nucleotides, the CDR3 is TGCAGCGCGGGACACCCGGCTGCAACTAATGAAAAACTGTTTTTT.

The V and J genes are TRBV20-1 and TRBJ2-1; D remains ambiguous. Germline loops: CDR1 DFQATT, CDR2 SNEGSKA (reference sequence). V lost 4 bases and J 5 bases, leaving 6 bases between the germline ends. This CDR3 is 11 amino acids long. The CDR3 sequence: CSATRHNEQFF. The CDR3, as DNA: TGCAGTGCTACCAGGCACAATGAGCAGTTCTTC.

CDR3 protein: CASGSGGAVGELFF. The CDR3 DNA reads as TGTGCCAGCGGTAGCGGGGGGGCCGTCGGGGAGCTGTTTTTT. The rearrangement links TRBV5-5 to TRBJ2-2, with 11 bases that match TRBD2. The CDR3 sequence is 14 residues long. Germline CDR1 is SGHKS and CDR2 is YYEKEE (reference sequence). V gave up 7 bases and J gave up 7 bases; unmatched junction bases: 6. The full variable domain, with the rest looked up from reference TRBV5-5 and TRBJ2-2, is DAGVTQSPTHLIKTRGQQVTLRCSPISGHKSVSWYQQVLGQGPQFIFQYYEKEERGRGNFPDRFSARQFPNYSSELNVNALLLGDSALYLCASGSGGAVGELFFGEGSRLTVL.

This chain links TRBV5-1 with TRBJ1-2; D ambiguous. The germline V gene encodes CDR1 SGHRS and CDR2 YFSETQ. Trimming left V 2 bases short and J 0 bases short, with 8 bases between. This CDR3 has 14 amino acids. This CDR3 is CASSFPGPNYGYTF. DNA for the CDR3: TGCGCCAGCAGCTTCCCGGGTCCTAACTATGGCTACACCTTC.

The V and J genes are TRBV7-6 and TRBJ2-5; 15 bases align to TRBD2. CDR3 length equals 17 residues. V lost 3 bases, J lost 6 bases, and 8 bases stayed unmatched. Germline CDR1 is SGHVS and CDR2 is FNYEAQ. The CDR3 region is CASSFVGTSGRMKTQYF. CDR3 DNA sequence: TGTGCCAGCAGCTTCGTGGGGACTAGCGGGAGGATGAAGACCCAGTACTTC.

J is TRBJ1-1 and V is TRBV19; no clear D. The CDR3 is made up of 11 amino acids. Germline V CDR1 and CDR2: LNHDA, SQIVND (reference sequence). V lost 10 bases and J 7 bases, leaving 13 bases between the germline ends. The CDR3 loop reads CATNRKGEAFF. As DNA, the CDR3 is TGTGCCACCAACCGAAAGGGTGAAGCTTTCTTT.

The J gene is TRBJ1-1, the V gene TRBV19; 10 bases are shared with TRBD1. CDR1 and CDR2 from the germline V gene are LNHDA and SQIVND (reference sequence). There are 16 residues in the CDR3. Trimming cost V 5 bases and J 0 bases; bases outside gene matches: 6. For the CDR3, the DNA is TGTGCCAGTAGTTCCGGCGGGACAGGGGTGAACACTGAAGCTTTCTTT. It yields the protein CASSSGGTGVNTEAFF.

With regard to this clone: The same CDR3 is also encoded by other DNA sequences in this sample. The rearrangement uses TRBV19 and TRBJ2-2, with D unclear. Germline V lookup: CDR1 LNHDA, CDR2 SQIVND (reference sequence). The CDR3 loop spans 11 amino acids. Between the trimmed V and J ends, which lost 6 bases and 5 bases, there was a span of 4 bases. DNA of the CDR3: TGTGCCAGTAGGGATACCGGGGAGCTGTTTTTT. Its protein is CASRDTGELFF.

The V and J genes are TRBV7-9 and TRBJ2-7; 7 nucleotides match TRBD1. In germline, CDR1 is SEHNR, CDR2 FQNEAQ (reference sequence). CDR3 size: 15 residues. J was trimmed by 3 bases and V by 5 bases; bases with no gene match: 10. The CDR3 is CASSPRDSSRYEQYF. CDR3 DNA: TGTGCCAGCAGCCCCCGGGACAGTTCGCGCTACGAGCAGTACTTC.

The V and J genes are TRBV6-1 and TRBJ2-1, with 12 bases lining up with TRBD2. V lost 3 bases to trimming and J lost 6 bases; unmatched junction nucleotides: 3. The CDR3 totals 15 residues. Per germline, CDR1 MNHNS and CDR2 SASEGT. CDR3 bases: TGTGCCAGCAGTGATCTAGCGGGGGGGCTCAATGAGCAGTTCTTC. Protein sequence: CASSDLAGGLNEQFF.